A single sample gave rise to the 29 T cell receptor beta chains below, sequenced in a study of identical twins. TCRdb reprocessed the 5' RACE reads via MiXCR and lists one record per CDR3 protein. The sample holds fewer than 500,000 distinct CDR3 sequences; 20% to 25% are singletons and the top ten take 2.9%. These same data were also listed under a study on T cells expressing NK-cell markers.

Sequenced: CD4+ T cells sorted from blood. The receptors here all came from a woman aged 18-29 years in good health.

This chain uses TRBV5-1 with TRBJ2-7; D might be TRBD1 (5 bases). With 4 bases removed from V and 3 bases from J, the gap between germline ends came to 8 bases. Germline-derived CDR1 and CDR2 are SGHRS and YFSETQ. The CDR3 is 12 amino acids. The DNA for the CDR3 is TGCGCCAGCAGCGACGACAGCTACGAGCAGTACTTC. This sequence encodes CASSDDSYEQYF.

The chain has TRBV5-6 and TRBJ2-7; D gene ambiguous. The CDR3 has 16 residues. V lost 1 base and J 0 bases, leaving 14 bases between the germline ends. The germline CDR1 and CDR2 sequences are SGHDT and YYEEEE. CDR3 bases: TGTGCCAGCAGCTTGTTCTCCCCATCCAGCTCCTACGAGCAGTACTTC. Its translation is CASSLFSPSSSYEQYF.

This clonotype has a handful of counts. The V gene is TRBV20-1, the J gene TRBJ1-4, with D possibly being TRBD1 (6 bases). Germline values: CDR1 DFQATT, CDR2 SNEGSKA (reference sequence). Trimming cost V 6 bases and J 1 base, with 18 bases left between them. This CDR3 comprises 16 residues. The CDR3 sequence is CSAVSGEVETNEKLFF. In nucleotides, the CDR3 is TGCAGTGCCGTGTCAGGGGAAGTTGAAACTAATGAAAAACTGTTTTTT.

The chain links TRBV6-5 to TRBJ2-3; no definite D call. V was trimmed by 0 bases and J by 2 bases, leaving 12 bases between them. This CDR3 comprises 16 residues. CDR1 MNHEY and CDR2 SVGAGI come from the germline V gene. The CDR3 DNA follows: TGTGCCAGCAGTTACTCGATAGTCTCTCACACAGATACGCAGTATTTT. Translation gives CASSYSIVSHTDTQYF.

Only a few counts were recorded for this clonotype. CDR3 DNA sequence: TGCGCCAGCAGCGACACTAACTATGGCTACACCTTC. It yields the protein CASSDTNYGYTF. V and J are TRBV5-1 and TRBJ1-2; D is uncertain. V gave up 4 bases and J gave up 0 bases, with 4 bases separating them. This CDR3 has 12 residues. Germline CDR1 is SGHRS and CDR2 is YFSETQ.

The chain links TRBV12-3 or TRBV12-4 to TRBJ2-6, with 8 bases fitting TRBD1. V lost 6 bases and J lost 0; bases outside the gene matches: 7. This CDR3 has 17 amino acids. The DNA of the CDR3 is TGTGCCAGCAGCCCGGGACAGGACCCCTCTGGGGCCAACGTCCTGACTTTC. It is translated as CASSPGQDPSGANVLTF.

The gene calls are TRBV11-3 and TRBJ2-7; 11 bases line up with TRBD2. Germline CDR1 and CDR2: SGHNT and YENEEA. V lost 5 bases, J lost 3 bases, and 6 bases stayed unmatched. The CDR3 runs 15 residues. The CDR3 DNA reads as TGTGCCAGCAGCCCAACTAGCGGGAGAAACTACGAGCAGTACTTC. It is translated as CASSPTSGRNYEQYF.

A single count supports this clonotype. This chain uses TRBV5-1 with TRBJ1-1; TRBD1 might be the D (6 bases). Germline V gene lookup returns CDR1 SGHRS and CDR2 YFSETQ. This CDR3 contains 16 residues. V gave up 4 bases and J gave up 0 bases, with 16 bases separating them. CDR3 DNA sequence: TGCGCCAGCAGCGATGGCGTGGGGGGCCTGAACACTGAAGCTTTCTTT. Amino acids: CASSDGVGGLNTEAFF.

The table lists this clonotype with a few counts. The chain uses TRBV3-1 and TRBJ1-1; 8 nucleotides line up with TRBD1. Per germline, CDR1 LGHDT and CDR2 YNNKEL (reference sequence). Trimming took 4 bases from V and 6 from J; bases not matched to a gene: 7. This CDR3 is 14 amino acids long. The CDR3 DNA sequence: TGTGCCAGCAGCCCTTCTTTACAGGGGGCTGAAGCTTTCTTT. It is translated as CASSPSLQGAEAFF.

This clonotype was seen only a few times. CDR3 in DNA: TGCAGTGCTCGGGCGGGAGACGGCACAGATACGCAGTATTTT. Amino acid sequence: CSARAGDGTDTQYF. The V and J genes are TRBV20-1 and TRBJ2-3; 7 bases are shared with TRBD2. The CDR3 length is 14 residues. The ends lost 5 bases at V and 1 base at J; junction bases unmatched: 6. Germline V CDR1 and CDR2: DFQATT, SNEGSKA (reference sequence).

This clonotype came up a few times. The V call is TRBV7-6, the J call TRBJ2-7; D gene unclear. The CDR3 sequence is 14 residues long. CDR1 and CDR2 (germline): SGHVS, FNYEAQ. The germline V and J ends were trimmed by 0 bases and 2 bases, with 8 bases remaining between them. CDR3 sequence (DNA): TGTGCCAGCAGCTTAGCGGACCAAGCCTACGAGCAGTACTTC. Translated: CASSLADQAYEQYF.

CDR3: CASSPPDQQETQYF. For the CDR3, the DNA is TGTGCCAGCAGCCCCCCGGACCAGCAAGAGACCCAGTACTTC. The chain carries TRBV7-3 and TRBJ2-5; D gene unclear. The CDR3 is made up of 14 amino acids. V lost 5 bases, J lost 2 bases, and 12 bases lay in between. From germline, CDR1 is SGHTA and CDR2 FQGTGA.

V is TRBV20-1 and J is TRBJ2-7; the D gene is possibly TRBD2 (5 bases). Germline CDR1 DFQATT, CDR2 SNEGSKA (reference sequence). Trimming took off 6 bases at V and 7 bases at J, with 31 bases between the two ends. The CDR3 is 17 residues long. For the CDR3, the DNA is TGCAGTGCAATCCATAAAAAATTAGCGCCCCCGAGGAGGGAGCAGTACTTC. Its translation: CSAIHKKLAPPRREQYF.

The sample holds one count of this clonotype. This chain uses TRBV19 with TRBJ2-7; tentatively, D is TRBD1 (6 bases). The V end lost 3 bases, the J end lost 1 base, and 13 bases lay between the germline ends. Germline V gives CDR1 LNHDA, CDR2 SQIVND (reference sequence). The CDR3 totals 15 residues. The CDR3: CASSIDRLTSYEQYF. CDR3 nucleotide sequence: TGTGCCAGTAGTATCGACAGGTTAACATCCTACGAGCAGTACTTC. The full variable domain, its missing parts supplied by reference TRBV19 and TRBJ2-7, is DGGITQSPKYLFRKEGQNVTLSCEQNLNHDAMYWYRQDPGQGLRLIYYSQIVNDFQKGDIAEGYSVSREKKESFPLTVTSAQKNPTAFYLCASSIDRLTSYEQYFGPGTRLTVT.

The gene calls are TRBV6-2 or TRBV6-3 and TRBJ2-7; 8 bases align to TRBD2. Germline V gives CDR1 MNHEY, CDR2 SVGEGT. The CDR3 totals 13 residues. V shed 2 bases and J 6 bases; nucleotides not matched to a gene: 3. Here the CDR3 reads CASSYGGRSEQYF. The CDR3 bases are TGTGCCAGCAGTTACGGCGGGAGGTCCGAGCAGTACTTC.

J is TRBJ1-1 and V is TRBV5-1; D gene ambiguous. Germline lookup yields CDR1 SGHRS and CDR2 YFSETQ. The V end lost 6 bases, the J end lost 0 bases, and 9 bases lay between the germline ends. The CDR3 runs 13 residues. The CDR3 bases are TGCGCCAGCAAACGAGACATGAACACTGAAGCTTTCTTT. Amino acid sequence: CASKRDMNTEAFF.

CDR3 bases: TGCGCCAGCAGCCAAGGTGCCGGGACAGGGATCACCGGGGAGCTGTTTTTT. Translated, it gives CASSQGAGTGITGELFF. The rearrangement links TRBV4-3 to TRBJ2-2; 9 bases are a match to TRBD1. The V gene's germline CDR1 is LGHNA and CDR2 YSLEER. This CDR3 is 17 amino acids long. The J segment lost 4 bases and the V segment lost 1 base, leaving 7 bases of the junction unmatched.

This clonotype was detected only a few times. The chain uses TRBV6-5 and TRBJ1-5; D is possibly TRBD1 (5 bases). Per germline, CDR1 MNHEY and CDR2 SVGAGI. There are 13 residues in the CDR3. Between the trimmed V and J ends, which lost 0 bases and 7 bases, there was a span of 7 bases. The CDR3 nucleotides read TGTGCCAGCAGTTACTCCAGGGAACAGCCCCAGCATTTT. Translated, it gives CASSYSREQPQHF.

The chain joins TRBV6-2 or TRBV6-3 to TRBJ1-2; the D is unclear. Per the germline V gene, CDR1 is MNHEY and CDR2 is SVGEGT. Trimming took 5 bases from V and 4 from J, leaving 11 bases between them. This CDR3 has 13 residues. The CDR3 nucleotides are TGTGCCAGCAGTCGGTCCGCGGGCTATGGCTACACCTTC. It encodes CASSRSAGYGYTF.

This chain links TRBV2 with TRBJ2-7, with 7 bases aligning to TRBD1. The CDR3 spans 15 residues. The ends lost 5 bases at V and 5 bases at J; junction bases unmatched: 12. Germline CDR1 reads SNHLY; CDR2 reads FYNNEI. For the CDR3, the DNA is TGTGCCAGCAGTTTCCGACAGGGAATCTTCGACGAGCAGTACTTC. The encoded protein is CASSFRQGIFDEQYF.

CDR3 sequence reads: CSTSQGETEAFF. The DNA for the CDR3 is TGCAGTACATCCCAGGGGGAGACTGAAGCTTTCTTT. This chain connects TRBV20-1 to TRBJ1-1, with 7 bases identical to TRBD1. The CDR3 contains 12 residues. Germline V gene lookup returns CDR1 DFQATT and CDR2 SNEGSKA (reference sequence). The V and J ends lost 8 bases and 5 bases, in that order; junction bases with no gene match: 8.

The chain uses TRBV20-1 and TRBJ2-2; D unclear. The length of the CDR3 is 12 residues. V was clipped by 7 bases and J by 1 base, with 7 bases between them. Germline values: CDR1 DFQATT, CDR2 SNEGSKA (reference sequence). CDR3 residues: CSGKENTGELFF. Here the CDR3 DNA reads TGCAGTGGTAAAGAGAACACCGGGGAGCTGTTTTTT.

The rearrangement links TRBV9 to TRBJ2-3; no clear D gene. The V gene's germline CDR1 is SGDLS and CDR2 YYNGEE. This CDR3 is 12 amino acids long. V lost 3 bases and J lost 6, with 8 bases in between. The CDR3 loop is CASSAWSDTQYF. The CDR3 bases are TGTGCCAGCAGCGCCTGGTCCGATACGCAGTATTTT.

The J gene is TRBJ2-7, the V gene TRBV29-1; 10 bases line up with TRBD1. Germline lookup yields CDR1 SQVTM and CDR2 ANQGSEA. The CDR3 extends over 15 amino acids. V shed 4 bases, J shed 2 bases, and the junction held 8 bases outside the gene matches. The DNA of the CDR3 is TGCAGCGTTGTACCGGGGACAGGGGCCACCTACGAGCAGTACTTC. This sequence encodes CSVVPGTGATYEQYF.

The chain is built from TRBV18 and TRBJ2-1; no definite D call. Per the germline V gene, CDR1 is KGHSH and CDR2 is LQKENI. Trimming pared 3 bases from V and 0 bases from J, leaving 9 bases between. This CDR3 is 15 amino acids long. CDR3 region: CASSPNAGSYNEQFF. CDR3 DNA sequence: TGTGCCAGCTCACCTAACGCTGGCTCCTACAATGAGCAGTTCTTC. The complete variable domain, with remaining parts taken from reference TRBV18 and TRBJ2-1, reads NAGVMQNPRHLVRRRGQEARLRCSPMKGHSHVYWYRQLPEEGLKFMVYLQKENIIDESGMPKERFSAEFPKEGPSILRIQQVVRGDSAAYFCASSPNAGSYNEQFFGPGTRLTVL.

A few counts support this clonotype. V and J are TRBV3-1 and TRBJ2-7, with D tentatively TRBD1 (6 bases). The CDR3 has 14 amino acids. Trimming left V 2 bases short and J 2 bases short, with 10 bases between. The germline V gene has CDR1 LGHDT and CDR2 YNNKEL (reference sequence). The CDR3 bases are TGTGCCAGCAGCCAAAGGGGGATACCCTACGAGCAGTACTTC. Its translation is CASSQRGIPYEQYF.

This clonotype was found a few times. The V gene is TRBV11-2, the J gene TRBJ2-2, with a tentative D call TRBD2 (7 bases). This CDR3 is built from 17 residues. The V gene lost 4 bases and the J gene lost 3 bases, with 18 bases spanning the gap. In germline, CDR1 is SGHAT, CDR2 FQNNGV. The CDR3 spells CASSSGRGAGYTGELFF. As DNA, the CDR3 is TGTGCCAGCAGCTCGGGCCGGGGGGCCGGGTACACCGGGGAGCTGTTTTTT.

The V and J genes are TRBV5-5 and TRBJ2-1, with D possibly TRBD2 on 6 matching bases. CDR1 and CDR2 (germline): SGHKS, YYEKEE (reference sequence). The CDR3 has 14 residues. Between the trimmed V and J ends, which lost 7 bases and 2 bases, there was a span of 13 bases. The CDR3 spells CASGPGGTYNEQFF. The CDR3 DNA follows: TGTGCCAGCGGCCCCGGGGGAACCTACAATGAGCAGTTCTTC.

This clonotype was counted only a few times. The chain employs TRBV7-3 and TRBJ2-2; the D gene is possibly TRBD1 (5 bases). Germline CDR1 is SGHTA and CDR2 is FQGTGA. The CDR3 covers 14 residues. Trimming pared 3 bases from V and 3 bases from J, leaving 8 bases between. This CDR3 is CASSLGRYTGELFF. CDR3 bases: TGTGCCAGCAGCTTGGGGCGCTACACCGGGGAGCTGTTTTTT.